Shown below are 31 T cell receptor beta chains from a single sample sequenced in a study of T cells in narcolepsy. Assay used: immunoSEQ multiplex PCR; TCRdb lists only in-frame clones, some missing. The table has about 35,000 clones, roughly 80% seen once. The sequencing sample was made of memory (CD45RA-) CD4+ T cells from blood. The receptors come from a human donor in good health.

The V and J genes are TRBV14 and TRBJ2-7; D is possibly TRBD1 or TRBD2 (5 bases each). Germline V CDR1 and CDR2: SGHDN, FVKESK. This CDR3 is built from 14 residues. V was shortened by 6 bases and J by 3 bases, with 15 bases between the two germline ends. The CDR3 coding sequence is TGTGCCAGCAGTGTGGCAGGGACCTACTACGAGCAGTACTTC. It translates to CASSVAGTYYEQYF. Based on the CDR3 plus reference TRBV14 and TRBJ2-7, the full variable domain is EAGVTQFPSHSVIEKGQTVTLRCDPISGHDNLYWYRRVMGKEIKFLLHFVKESKQDESGMPNNRFLAERTGGTYSTLKVQPAELEDSGVYFCASSVAGTYYEQYFGPGTRLTVT.

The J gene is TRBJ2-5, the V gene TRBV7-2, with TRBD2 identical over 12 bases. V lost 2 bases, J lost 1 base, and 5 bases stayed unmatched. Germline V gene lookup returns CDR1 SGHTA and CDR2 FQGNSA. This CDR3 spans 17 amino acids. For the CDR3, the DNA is TGTGCCAGCAGCTTACCAGGGACTAGCGGGCCCCAAGAGACCCAGTACTTC. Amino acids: CASSLPGTSGPQETQYF. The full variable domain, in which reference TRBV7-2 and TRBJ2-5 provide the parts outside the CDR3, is GAGVSQSPSNKVTEKGKDVELRCDPISGHTALYWYRQSLGQGLEFLIYFQGNSAPDKSGLPSDRFSAERTGGSVSTLTIQRTQQEDSAVYLCASSLPGTSGPQETQYFGPGTRLLVL.

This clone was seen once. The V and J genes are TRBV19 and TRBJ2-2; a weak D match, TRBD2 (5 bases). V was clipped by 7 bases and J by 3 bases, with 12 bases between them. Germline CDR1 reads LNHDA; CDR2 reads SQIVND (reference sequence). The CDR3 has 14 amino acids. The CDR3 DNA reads TGTGCCAGTAAGCAGGACTCCTACACCGGGGAGCTGTTTTTT. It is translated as CASKQDSYTGELFF.

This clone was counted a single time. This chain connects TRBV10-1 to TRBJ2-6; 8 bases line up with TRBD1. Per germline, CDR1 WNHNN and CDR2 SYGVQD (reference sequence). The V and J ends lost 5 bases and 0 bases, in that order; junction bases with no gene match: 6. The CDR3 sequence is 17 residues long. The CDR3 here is CASSPGGRTSGANVLTF. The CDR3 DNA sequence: TGCGCCAGCAGTCCAGGGGGCAGAACCTCTGGGGCCAACGTCCTGACTTTC.

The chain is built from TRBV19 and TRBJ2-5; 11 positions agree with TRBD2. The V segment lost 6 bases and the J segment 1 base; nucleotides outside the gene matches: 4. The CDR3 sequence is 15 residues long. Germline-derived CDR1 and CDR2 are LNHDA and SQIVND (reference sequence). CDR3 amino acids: CASSLTSGSQETQYF. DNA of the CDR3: TGTGCCAGTAGCCTAACTAGCGGGAGCCAAGAGACCCAGTACTTC. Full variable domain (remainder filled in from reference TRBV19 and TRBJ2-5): DGGITQSPKYLFRKEGQNVTLSCEQNLNHDAMYWYRQDPGQGLRLIYYSQIVNDFQKGDIAEGYSVSREKKESFPLTVTSAQKNPTAFYLCASSLTSGSQETQYFGPGTRLLVL.

The CDR3 DNA follows: TGTGCCAGCAACGACAGGGGGCACTATGGCTACACCTTC. As protein: CASNDRGHYGYTF. The rearrangement joins TRBV5-5 to TRBJ1-2; TRBD1 matches 10 bases. The V gene end was trimmed by 6 bases and the J gene end by 3 bases; junction bases not matched to a gene: 2. From germline, CDR1 is SGHKS and CDR2 YYEKEE (reference sequence). The CDR3 sequence is 13 residues long.

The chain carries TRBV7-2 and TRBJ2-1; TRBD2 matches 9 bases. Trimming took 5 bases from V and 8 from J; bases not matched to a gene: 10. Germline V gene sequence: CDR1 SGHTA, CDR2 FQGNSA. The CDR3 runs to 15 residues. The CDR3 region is CASSRAGTSIYEQFF. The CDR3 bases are TGTGCCAGCAGCCGAGCCGGGACTAGCATCTATGAGCAGTTCTTC.

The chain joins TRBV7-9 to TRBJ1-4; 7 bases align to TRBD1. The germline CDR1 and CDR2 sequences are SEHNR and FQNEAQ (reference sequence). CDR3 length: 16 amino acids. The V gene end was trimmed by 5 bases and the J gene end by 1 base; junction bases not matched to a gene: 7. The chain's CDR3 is CASSLYTGVTNEKLFF. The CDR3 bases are TGTGCCAGCAGCCTGTACACAGGGGTAACTAATGAAAAACTGTTTTTT.

CDR3 DNA: TGCGCCAGCAGCTTGGCCGAGGGGGCGCGGTACAATGAGCAGTTCTTC. As protein: CASSLAEGARYNEQFF. The chain links TRBV5-1 to TRBJ2-1; 7 bases align to TRBD1. Germline CDR1 SGHRS, CDR2 YFSETQ. V shed 0 bases and J 4 bases; nucleotides not matched to a gene: 7. The CDR3 extends over 16 amino acids.

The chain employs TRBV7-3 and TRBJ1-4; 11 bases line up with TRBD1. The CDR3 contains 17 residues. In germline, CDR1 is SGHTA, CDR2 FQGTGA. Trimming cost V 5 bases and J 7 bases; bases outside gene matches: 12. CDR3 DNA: TGTGCCAGCAGCCCGGCCGGTGGGACAGGGGGGCGTGAAAAACTGTTTTTT. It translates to CASSPAGGTGGREKLFF.

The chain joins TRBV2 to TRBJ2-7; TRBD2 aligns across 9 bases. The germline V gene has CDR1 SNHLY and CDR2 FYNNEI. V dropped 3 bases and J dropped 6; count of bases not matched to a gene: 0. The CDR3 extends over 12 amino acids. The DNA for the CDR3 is TGTGCCAGCAGTGAGCGGGAGGGCGAGCAGTACTTC. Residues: CASSEREGEQYF.

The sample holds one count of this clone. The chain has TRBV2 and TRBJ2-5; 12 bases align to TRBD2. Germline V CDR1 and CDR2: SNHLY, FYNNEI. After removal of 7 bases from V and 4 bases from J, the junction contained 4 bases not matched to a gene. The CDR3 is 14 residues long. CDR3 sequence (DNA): TGTGCCAGCAACCTAGCGGGGGGGCCAGAGACCCAGTACTTC. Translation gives CASNLAGGPETQYF.

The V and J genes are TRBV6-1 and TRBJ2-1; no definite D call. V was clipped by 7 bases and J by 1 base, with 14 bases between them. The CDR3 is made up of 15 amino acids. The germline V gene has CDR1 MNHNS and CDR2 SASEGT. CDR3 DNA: TGTGCCAGCAAAAGGGAAAGCAGGTCCTACAATGAGCAGTTCTTC. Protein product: CASKRESRSYNEQFF.

CDR3 DNA sequence: TGTGCCAGCAGCTTAGCCCCGACAGATACGCAGTATTTT. Translation: CASSLAPTDTQYF. The chain couples TRBV11-2 to TRBJ2-3; D gene uncertain. Germline-derived CDR1 and CDR2 are SGHAT and FQNNGV. Trimming removed 1 base at V and 3 bases at J, with 5 bases between. CDR3 size: 13 residues. The whole variable domain, filled in from reference TRBV11-2 and TRBJ2-3, reads EAGVAQSPRYKIIEKRQSVAFWCNPISGHATLYWYQQILGQGPKLLIQFQNNGVVDDSQLPKDRFSAERLKGVDSTLKIQPAKLEDSAVYLCASSLAPTDTQYFGPGTRLTVL.

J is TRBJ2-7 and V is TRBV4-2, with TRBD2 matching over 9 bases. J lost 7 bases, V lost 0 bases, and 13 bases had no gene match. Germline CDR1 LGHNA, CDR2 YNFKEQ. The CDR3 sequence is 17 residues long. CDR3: CASSQDGGGRATLEQYF. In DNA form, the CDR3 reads TGTGCCAGCAGCCAAGATGGGGGCGGGAGGGCCACCTTGGAGCAGTACTTC.

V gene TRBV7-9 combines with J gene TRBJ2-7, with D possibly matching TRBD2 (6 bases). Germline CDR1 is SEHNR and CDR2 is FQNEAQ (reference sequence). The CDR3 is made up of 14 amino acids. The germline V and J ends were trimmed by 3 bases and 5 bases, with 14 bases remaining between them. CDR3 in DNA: TGTGCCAGCAGCTTTTGGCGCGGGGCGGACGAGCAGTACTTC. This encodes CASSFWRGADEQYF.

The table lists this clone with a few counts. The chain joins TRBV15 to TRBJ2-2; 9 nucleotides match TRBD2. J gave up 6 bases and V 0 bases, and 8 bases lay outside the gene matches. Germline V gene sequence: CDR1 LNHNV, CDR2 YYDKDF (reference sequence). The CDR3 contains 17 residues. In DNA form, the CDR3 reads TGTGCCACCAGCAGAGAGGGAAGCGGGGGGAGGTCCGGGGAGCTGTTTTTT. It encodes CATSREGSGGRSGELFF.

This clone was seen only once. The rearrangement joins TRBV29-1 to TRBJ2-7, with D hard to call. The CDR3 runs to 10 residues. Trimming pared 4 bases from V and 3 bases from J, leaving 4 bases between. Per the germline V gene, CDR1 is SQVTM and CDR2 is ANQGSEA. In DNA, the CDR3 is TGCAGCGTTGCCAGCTACGAGCAGTACTTC. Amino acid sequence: CSVASYEQYF.

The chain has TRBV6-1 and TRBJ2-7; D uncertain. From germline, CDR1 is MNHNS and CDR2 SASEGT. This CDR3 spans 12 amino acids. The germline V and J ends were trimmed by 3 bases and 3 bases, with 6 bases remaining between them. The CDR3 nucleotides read TGTGCCAGCAGTGAGATGCGCTACGAGCAGTACTTC. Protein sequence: CASSEMRYEQYF.

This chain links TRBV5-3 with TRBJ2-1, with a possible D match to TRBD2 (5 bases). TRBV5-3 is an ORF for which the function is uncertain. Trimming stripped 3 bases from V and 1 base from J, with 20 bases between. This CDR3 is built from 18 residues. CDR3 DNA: TGTGCCAGAAGCTCCTTTGGTTGCCTAGCCGATTCCTACAATGAGCAGTTCTTC. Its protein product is CARSSFGCLADSYNEQFF.

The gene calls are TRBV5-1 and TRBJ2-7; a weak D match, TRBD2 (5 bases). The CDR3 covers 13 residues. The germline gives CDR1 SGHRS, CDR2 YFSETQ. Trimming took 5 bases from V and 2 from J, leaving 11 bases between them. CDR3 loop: CASRWSGTYEQYF. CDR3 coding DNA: TGCGCCAGCAGATGGAGCGGTACCTACGAGCAGTACTTC. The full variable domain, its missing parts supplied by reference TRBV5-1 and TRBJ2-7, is KAGVTQTPRYLIKTRGQQVTLSCSPISGHRSVSWYQQTPGQGLQFLFEYFSETQRNKGNFPGRFSGRQFSNSRSEMNVSTLELGDSALYLCASRWSGTYEQYFGPGTRLTVT.

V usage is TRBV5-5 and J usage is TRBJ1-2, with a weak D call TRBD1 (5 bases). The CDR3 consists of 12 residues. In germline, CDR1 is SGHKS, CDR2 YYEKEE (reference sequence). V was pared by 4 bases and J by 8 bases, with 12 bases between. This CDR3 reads CASSRRTGGYTF. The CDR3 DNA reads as TGTGCCAGCAGCCGACGAACAGGCGGCTACACCTTC.

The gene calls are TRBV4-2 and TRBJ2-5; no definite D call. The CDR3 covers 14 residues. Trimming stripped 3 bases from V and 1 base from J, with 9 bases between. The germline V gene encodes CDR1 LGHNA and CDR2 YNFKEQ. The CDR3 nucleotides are TGTGCCAGCAGCCAGGCCGACACCCAAGAGACCCAGTACTTC. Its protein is CASSQADTQETQYF.

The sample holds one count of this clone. The CDR3 nucleotides read TGTGCCAGCAGCTTAGGAGGGAGTGGAAGTCGGGAAAAACTGTTTTTT. Translating it yields CASSLGGSGSREKLFF. The V call is TRBV7-9, the J call TRBJ1-4; D remains unclear. The V gene's germline CDR1 is SEHNR and CDR2 FQNEAQ (reference sequence). This CDR3 spans 16 amino acids. V lost 1 base to trimming and J lost 8 bases, with 17 bases between them.

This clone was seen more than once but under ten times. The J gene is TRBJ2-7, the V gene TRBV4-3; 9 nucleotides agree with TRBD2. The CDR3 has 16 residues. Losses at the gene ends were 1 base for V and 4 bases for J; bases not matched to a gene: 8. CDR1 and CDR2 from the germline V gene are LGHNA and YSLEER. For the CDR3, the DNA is TGCGCCAGCAGCCAAGGCAACAGGCGGGAGGGGTACGAGCAGTACTTC. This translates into CASSQGNRREGYEQYF.

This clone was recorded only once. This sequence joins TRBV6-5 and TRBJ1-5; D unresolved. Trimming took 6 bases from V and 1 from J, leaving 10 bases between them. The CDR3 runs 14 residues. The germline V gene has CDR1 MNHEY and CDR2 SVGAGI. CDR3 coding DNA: TGTGCCAGCAGAAGCGGAGGCAGCAATCAGCCCCAGCATTTT. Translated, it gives CASRSGGSNQPQHF.

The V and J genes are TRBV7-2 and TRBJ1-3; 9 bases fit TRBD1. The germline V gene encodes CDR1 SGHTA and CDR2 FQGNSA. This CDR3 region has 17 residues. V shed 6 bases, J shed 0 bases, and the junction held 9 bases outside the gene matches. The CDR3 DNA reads TGTGCCAGCAGTCACGTGGGGACAGGGAGCTCTGGAAACACCATATATTTT. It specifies CASSHVGTGSSGNTIYF.

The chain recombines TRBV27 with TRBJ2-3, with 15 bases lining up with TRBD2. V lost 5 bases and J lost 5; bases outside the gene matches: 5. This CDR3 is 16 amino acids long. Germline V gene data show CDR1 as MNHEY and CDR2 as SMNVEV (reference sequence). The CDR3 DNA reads TGTGCCAGCAGTGGGACTAGCGGGGGGACCCGAGATACGCAGTATTTT. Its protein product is CASSGTSGGTRDTQYF.

The CDR3 coding sequence is TGTGCCAGTAGTATAGGGGGACAGCTACTTTCCTACGAGCAGTACTTC. Its protein is CASSIGGQLLSYEQYF. This chain links TRBV19 with TRBJ2-7; 7 bases map to TRBD1. The CDR3 totals 16 residues. V was pared by 1 base and J by 1 base, with 7 bases of the junction left unmatched. Germline assignment: CDR1 LNHDA and CDR2 SQIVND (reference sequence).

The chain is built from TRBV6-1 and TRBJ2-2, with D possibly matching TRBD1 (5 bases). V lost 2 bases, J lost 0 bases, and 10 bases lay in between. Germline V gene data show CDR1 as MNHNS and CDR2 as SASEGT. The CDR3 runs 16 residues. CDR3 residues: CASSELWGANTGELFF. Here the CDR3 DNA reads TGTGCCAGCAGTGAACTTTGGGGCGCGAACACCGGGGAGCTGTTTTTT.

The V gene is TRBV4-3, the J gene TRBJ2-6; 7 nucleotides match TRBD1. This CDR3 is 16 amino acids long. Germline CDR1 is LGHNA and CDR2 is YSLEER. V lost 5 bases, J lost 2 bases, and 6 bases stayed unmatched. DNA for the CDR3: TGCGCCAGCAGCGAAGGGGGCAGGGCTGGGGCCAACGTCCTGACTTTC. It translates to CASSEGGRAGANVLTF.